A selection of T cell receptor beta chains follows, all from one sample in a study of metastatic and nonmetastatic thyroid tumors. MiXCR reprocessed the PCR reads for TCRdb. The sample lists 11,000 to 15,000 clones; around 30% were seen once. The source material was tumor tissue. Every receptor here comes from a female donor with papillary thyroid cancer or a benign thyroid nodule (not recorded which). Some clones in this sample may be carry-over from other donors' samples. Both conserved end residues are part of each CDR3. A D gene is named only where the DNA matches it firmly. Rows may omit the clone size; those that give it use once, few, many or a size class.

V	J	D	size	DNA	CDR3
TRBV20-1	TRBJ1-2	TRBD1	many	TGCAGTGCTAGAAGGGACAGCGTAAACTATGGCTACACCTTC	CSARRDSVNYGYTF
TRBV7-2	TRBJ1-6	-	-	TGTGCCAGCAGCCCTCAGCCAGGGGAAGGATCACCCCTCCACTTT	CASSPQPGEGSPLHF
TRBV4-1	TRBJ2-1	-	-	TGCGCCAGCAGCCAAGTAGAAATAAGCCTTAGCTCCTACAATGAGCAGTTCTTC	CASSQVEISLSSYNEQFF
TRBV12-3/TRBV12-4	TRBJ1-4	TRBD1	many	TGTGCCAGCAGTCTGGACAGGGGGAATGAAAAACTGTTTTTT	CASSLDRGNEKLFF
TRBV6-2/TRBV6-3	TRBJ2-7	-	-	TGTGCCAGCAGCCCCCAAGGCGTGCACGAGCAGTACTTC	CASSPQGVHEQYF
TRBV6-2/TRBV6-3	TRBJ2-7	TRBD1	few	TGTGCCAGCAGTTACGGGGCAGGGGGCTACGAGCAGTACTTC	CASSYGAGGYEQYF
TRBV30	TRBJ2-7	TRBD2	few	TGTGCCTGGGCCAGGGGACTAGAACCCTCCTACGAGCAGTACTTC	CAWARGLEPSYEQYF
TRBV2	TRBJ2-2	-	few	TGTGCCAGCAGTCCGAAGCGTACCGGGGAGCTGTTTTTT	CASSPKRTGELFF
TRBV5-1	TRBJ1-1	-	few	TGCGCCAGCAGCTTGGTGCAGGGGTTGAACACTGAAGCTTTCTTT	CASSLVQGLNTEAFF
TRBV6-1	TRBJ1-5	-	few	TGTGCCAGCAGTAACAGGAATAGCAATCAGCCCCAGCATTTT	CASSNRNSNQPQHF
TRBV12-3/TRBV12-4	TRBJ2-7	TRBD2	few	TGTGCCAGCAGTTCCGGGACTAGTGGCGGCGAGCAGTACTTC	CASSSGTSGGEQYF
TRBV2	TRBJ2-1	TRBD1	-	TGTGCCAGCAGTGGACAGGGCGGACACACCAATGAGCAGTTCTTC	CASSGQGGHTNEQFF
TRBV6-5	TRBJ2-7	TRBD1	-	TGTGCCAGCAGTTCCGGGACAGGGACCGGCGAGCAGTACTTC	CASSSGTGTGEQYF
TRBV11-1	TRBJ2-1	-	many	TGTGCCAGCAGATACGCTGTGGATGAGCAGTTCTTC	CASRYAVDEQFF
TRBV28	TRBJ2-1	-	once	TGTGCCAGCAGTTTAGTCAGGACAGACCCTCTGAGTTCCTACAATGAGCAGTTCTTC	CASSLVRTDPLSSYNEQFF
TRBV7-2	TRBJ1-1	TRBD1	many	TGTGCCAGCAGCTTAGGGGGACAGGCCACTGAAGCTTTCTTT	CASSLGGQATEAFF
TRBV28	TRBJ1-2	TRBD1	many	TGTGCCAGCAGTTTAAGCGGACAGGGGGTCTATGGCTACACCTTC	CASSLSGQGVYGYTF